The TCR beta chain described here comes from a study of shared clonotypes between healthy human individuals (dated by TCRdb to the early 2020s). In the study overall: A couple of women and three men aged 18 to 49 years were included in the cohort. To estimate repertoire size and how much clonotype sharing occurs between individuals, the study deeply sequenced the blood TCR repertoires of five healthy adults. Different laboratories and diverse techniques were used to prepare libraries and sequence TCR repertoires, to increase sequencing depth and limit assay-specific biases. Leukapheresis yielded between about 0.85 and 10 billion PBMCs per donor.

Healthy HIV-negative adults with no recently reported acute infections or vaccinations were included as donors. All donors were Caucasian adults living in Nashville, Tennessee, USA. For unsorted samples, tens of millions of PBMCs were counted, and genomic DNA was extracted using the QIAamp DNA Blood Mini kit. Blood was collected by leukapheresis, and PBMCs were isolated by Ficoll-Histopaque density gradient centrifugation and then cryopreserved in liquid nitrogen vapor phase. Using the deep immunoSEQ assay, TCR CDR3 regions were amplified from genomic DNA by multiplex PCR. Extracted genomic DNA from each cell subset was spread evenly across all wells of several immunoSEQ 96-well plates, with each plate serving as a replicate. For unsorted PBMC, roughly 330 ng of genomic DNA, equivalent to around 30,000 T cell genomes, went into each replicate PCR. Ten immunoSEQ deep assay plates were used to sequence the unsorted PBMC genomic DNA. Purified libraries were measured with a Qubit 3.0 fluorometer, size-checked on a Bioanalyzer 2100, and measured again with the KAPA Library Quantification kit. Every immunoSEQ 96-well plate was sequenced on a dedicated single-read 150-cycle Illumina NextSeq 550 flow cell. Processing in the source paper ran as follows. Because the immunoSEQ output included only junctional sequences and no quality scores, the filtering could not be the same as the filtering used for full-length reads. To assign V/J genes and CDR3, sequences were annotated against IMGT germline references using PyIR, a Python wrapper for IgBLAST v1.9. Any read was removed if the V/J assignment was weak (E-value above 1e-6), the CDR3 was missing, or the read contained stop codons, out-of-frame junctions, or ambiguous translated residues. V3J clonotypes were defined by identical inferred V gene, J gene, and CDR3 amino acid sequence. The percentage overlap between two repertoires was calculated by dividing the number of shared unique clonotypes by the size of the smaller repertoire. RTK rarefaction, the Chao1 estimator, and Recon v2.1 estimates of unobserved clonotypes were used to assess repertoire richness. Here the immuneACCESS table is served through TCRdb, limited to in-frame sequences with V and J called. Missing clones are a known gap in these copies; in checked studies unresolved V genes cover under half, and the rest lacks a known reason. That table is the source of V, J and clone size, and D and trimming were worked out from the DNA. Counted in this sample were fewer than 500,000 clones; around 79% of them appeared once. The ten largest clones capture about an eighth of the sample.

The germline V gene encodes CDR1 SGHRS and CDR2 YFSETQ. From cysteine to phenylalanine, the CDR3 is 17 amino acids long. Only CDR3 DNA remains: 51 bases, in frame from the first base. Trimming removed 0 bases from V and 5 bases from J; the gene matches leave 12 bases unexplained. As to this clone: There is no known antigen for this receptor. No base quality information exists; no much larger clone differs at one position.

The full study reports these points: Sampling was restricted to blood, and TCR repertoires in tissues likely differ from the TCR repertoires found in blood. Because the study included only a small number of donors, the genetic and exposure-history diversity represented was limited. Pairwise subsampling led to the expectation that sequencing depth would affect the degree of clonotype sharing among donors.

The TCR was taken from a middle-aged woman in good health. Some clones in this sample may be carry-over from other donors' samples. Sequenced input: PBMCs. This chain is built from TRBV5-1 and TRBJ2-5, and TRBD1 aligns with 8 junction nucleotides. The DNA sequence is as follows: TGCGCCAGCAGCTTGGGGCAGGGGGCAGGTCGGAGGGAGACCCAGTACTTC. Translated, this is CASSLGQGAGRRETQYF. Full variable domain (CDR3 extended with the reference TRBV5-1 and TRBJ2-5 proteins): KAGVTQTPRYLIKTRGQQVTLSCSPISGHRSVSWYQQTPGQGLQFLFEYFSETQRNKGNFPGRFSGRQFSNSRSEMNVSTLELGDSALYLCASSLGQGAGRRETQYFGPGTRLLVL.